The source of this T cell receptor beta chain is a study of shared clonotypes between healthy human individuals. General study results and limits: Collection of samples was limited to blood; tissue repertoires likely differ.

To make CD8 memory, CD45RO+ cells were put together with CCR7-negative CD45RA+ TemRA cells. Between the trimmed V and J ends, which lost 4 bases and 4 bases, there was a span of 18 bases. This CDR3 spans 16 amino acids. Germline V gene data show CDR1 as SGHTA and CDR2 as FQGNSA. As regards this clone: Its target is not known.

Replicate sorted-subset PCRs were loaded with around 210 ng DNA, roughly 33,000 T cell genomes. The table came from immunoSEQ multiplex PCR; TCRdb's copy has only in-frame clones and leaves some out. This sample has some 690,000 clones; roughly 88% occur once, and the top ten carry about 34%. The sequence derives from a man aged 18 to 29 in good health. Some clones in this sample may be carry-over from other donors' samples. This chain joins TRBV7-2 and TRBJ2-3; maybe TRBD2 (5 bases). Sequenced material: memory CD8+ T cells from PBMCs. The subset was: CD45RO+ cells pooled with CCR7-negative TemRA cells. The CDR3 DNA sequence: TGTGCCAGCAGCTCGAGGGTGGGGTGGAACGCAGATACGCAGTATTTT. Amino acid sequence: CASSSRVGWNADTQYF.